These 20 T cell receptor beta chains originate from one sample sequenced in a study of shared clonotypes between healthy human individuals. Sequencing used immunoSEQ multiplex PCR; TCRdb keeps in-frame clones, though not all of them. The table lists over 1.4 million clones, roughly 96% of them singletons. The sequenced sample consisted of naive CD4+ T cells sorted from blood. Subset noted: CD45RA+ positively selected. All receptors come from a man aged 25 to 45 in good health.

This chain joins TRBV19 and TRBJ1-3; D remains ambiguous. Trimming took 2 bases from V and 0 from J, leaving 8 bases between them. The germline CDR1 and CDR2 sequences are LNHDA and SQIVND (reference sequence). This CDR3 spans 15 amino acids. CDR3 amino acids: CASSISGSSGNTIYF. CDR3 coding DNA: TGTGCCAGTAGTATATCGGGGAGCTCTGGAAACACCATATATTTT.

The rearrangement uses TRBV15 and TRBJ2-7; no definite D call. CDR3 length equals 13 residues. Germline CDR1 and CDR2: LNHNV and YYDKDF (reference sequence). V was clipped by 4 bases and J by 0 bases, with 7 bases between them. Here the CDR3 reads CATSMAISYEQYF. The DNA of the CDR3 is TGTGCCACCAGCATGGCTATCTCCTACGAGCAGTACTTC.

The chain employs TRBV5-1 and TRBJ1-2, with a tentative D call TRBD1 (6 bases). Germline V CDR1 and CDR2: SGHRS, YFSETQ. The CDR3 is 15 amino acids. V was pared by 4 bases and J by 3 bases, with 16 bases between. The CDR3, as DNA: TGCGCCAGCAGCCCCGGACAGCCTCGGTACTATGGCTACACCTTC. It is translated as CASSPGQPRYYGYTF.

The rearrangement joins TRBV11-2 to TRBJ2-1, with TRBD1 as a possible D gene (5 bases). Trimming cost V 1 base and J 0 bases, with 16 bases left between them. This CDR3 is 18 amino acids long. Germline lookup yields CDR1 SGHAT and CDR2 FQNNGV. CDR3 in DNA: TGTGCCAGCAGCTTAGGGGGCTGGAGCGAGAGCTCCTACAATGAGCAGTTCTTC. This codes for CASSLGGWSESSYNEQFF.

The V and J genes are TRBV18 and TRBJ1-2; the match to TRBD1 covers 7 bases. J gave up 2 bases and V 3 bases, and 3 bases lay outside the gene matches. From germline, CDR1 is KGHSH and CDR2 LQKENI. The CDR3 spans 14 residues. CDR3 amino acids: CASSPDRQNYGYTF. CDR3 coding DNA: TGTGCCAGCTCACCGGACAGGCAGAACTATGGCTACACCTTC. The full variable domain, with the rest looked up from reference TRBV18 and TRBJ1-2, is NAGVMQNPRHLVRRRGQEARLRCSPMKGHSHVYWYRQLPEEGLKFMVYLQKENIIDESGMPKERFSAEFPKEGPSILRIQQVVRGDSAAYFCASSPDRQNYGYTFGSGTRLTVV.

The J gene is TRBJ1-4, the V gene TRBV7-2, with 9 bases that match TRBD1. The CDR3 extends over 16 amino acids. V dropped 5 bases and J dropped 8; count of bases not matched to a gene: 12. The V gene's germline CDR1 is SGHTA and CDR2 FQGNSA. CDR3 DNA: TGTGCCAGCAGCGCGGTATTCAGGACAGGGGCAGAAAAACTGTTTTTT. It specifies CASSAVFRTGAEKLFF. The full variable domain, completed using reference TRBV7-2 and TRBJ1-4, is GAGVSQSPSNKVTEKGKDVELRCDPISGHTALYWYRQSLGQGLEFLIYFQGNSAPDKSGLPSDRFSAERTGGSVSTLTIQRTQQEDSAVYLCASSAVFRTGAEKLFFGSGTQLSVL.

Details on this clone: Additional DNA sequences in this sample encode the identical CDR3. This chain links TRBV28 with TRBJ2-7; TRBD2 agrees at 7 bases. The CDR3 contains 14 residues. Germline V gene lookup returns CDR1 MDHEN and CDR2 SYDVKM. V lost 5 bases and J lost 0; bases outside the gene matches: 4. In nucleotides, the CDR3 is TGTGCCAGCAGTCCGAGCGGGATCTCCTACGAGCAGTACTTC. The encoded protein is CASSPSGISYEQYF.

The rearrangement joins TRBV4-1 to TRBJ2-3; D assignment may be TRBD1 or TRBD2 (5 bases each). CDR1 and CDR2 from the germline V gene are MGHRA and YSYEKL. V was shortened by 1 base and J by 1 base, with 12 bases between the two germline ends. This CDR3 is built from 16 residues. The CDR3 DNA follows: TGCGCCAGCAGCCAAGGAGGGGTTTTGGGCACAGATACGCAGTATTTT. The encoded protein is CASSQGGVLGTDTQYF.

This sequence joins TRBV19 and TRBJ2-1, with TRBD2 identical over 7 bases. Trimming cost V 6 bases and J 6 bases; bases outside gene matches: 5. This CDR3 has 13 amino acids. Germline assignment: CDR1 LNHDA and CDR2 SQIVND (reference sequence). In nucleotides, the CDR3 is TGTGCCAGTAGGCGGGGGACCACCAATGAGCAGTTCTTC. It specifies CASRRGTTNEQFF. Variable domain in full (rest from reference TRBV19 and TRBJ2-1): DGGITQSPKYLFRKEGQNVTLSCEQNLNHDAMYWYRQDPGQGLRLIYYSQIVNDFQKGDIAEGYSVSREKKESFPLTVTSAQKNPTAFYLCASRRGTTNEQFFGPGTRLTVL.

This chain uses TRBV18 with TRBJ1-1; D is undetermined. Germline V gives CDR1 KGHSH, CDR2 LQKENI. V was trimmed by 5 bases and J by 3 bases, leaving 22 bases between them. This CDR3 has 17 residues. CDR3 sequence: CASSAQWETRVDTEAFF. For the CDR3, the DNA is TGTGCCAGCTCAGCCCAGTGGGAAACCCGGGTGGACACTGAAGCTTTCTTT.

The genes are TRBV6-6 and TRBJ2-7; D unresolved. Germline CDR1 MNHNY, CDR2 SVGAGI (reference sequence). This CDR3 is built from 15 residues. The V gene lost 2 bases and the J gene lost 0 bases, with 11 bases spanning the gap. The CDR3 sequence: CASSYVGGSSYEQYF. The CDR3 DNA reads TGTGCCAGCAGTTACGTGGGCGGCAGCTCCTACGAGCAGTACTTC.

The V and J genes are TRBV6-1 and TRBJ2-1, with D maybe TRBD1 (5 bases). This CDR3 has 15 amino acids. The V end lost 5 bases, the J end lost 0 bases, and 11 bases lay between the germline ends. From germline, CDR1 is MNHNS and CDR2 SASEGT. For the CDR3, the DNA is TGTGCCAGCAGTCCGGACATCAGCTCCTACAATGAGCAGTTCTTC. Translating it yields CASSPDISSYNEQFF.

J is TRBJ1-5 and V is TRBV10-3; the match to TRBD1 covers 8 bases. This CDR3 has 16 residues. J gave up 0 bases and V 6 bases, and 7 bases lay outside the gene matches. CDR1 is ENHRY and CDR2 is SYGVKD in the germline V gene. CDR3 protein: CAISKGQGDSNQPQHF. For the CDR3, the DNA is TGTGCCATCAGCAAAGGACAGGGCGATAGCAATCAGCCCCAGCATTTT.

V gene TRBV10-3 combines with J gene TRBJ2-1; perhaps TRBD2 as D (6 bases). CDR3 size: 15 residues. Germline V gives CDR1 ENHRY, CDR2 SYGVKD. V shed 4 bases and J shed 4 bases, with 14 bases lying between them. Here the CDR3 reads CAISGREKIYNEQFF. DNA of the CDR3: TGTGCCATCAGTGGACGGGAGAAAATATACAATGAGCAGTTCTTC.

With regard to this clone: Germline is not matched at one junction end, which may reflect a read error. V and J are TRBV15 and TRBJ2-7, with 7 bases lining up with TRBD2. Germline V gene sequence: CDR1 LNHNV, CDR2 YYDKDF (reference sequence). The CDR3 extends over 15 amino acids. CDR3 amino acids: CATSREGRERYEQYF. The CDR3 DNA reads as TGTGCCACCAGCCGAGAGGGGCGGGAGCGATACGAGCAGTACTTC.

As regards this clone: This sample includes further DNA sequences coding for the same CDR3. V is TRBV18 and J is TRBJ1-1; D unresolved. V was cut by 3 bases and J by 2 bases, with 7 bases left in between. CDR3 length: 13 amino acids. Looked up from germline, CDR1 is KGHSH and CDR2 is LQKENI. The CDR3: CASSPRSNTEAFF. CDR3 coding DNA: TGTGCCAGCTCACCCCGGTCTAACACTGAAGCTTTCTTT.

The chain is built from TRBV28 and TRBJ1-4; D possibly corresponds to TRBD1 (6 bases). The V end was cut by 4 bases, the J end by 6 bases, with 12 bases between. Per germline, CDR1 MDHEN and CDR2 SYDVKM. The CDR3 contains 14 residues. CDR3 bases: TGTGCCAGCAGTTCCGCAGGGGAGGATGAAAAACTGTTTTTT. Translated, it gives CASSSAGEDEKLFF.

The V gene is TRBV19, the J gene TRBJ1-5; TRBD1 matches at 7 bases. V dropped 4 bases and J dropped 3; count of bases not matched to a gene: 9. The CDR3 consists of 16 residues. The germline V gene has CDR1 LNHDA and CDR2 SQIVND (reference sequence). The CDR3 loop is CASSRTGAGVNQPQHF. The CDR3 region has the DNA TGTGCCAGTAGTAGAACAGGGGCGGGGGTCAATCAGCCCCAGCATTTT. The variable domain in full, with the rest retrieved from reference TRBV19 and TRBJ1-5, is DGGITQSPKYLFRKEGQNVTLSCEQNLNHDAMYWYRQDPGQGLRLIYYSQIVNDFQKGDIAEGYSVSREKKESFPLTVTSAQKNPTAFYLCASSRTGAGVNQPQHFGDGTRLSIL.

The CDR3 DNA reads TGTGCCAGCAGTTACGCGGGACAGGGGTTTTACGAGCAGTACTTC. This gives the protein CASSYAGQGFYEQYF. The chain uses TRBV6-5 and TRBJ2-7; 10 positions agree with TRBD1. The CDR3 length is 15 residues. Germline loops: CDR1 MNHEY, CDR2 SVGAGI. Trimming removed 2 bases from V and 4 bases from J; junction bases left unmatched: 5.

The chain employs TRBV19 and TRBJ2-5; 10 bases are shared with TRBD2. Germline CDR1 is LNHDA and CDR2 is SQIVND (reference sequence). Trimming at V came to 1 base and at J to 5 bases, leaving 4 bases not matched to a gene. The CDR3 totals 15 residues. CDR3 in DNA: TGTGCCAGTAGTATAGCCCTAGCGGGAGAGGAGACCCAGTACTTC. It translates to CASSIALAGEETQYF.